One and the same sample provided the 14 T cell receptor beta chains below, sequenced in a study of blood T cell repertoires in COVID-19. Measured with immunoSEQ multiplex PCR; TCRdb has only the in-frame clones, and not every one. In the table there are around 18,000 clones, roughly 80% of which are singletons. Sequenced sample: peripheral blood. Receptors originate from a man at least 80 years old with acute or convalescent COVID-19.

The gene calls are TRBV29-1 and TRBJ2-1; TRBD2 aligns across 7 bases. From germline, CDR1 is SQVTM and CDR2 ANQGSEA. This CDR3 region has 18 residues. V lost 1 base, J lost 6 bases, and 18 bases stayed unmatched. CDR3 sequence reads: CSVEVRVGGVLNSNEQFF. CDR3 coding DNA: TGCAGCGTTGAAGTCCGAGTGGGGGGGGTCCTTAATAGCAATGAGCAGTTCTTC.

The chain uses TRBV5-1 and TRBJ2-7, with 9 bases lining up with TRBD1. V lost 4 bases to trimming and J lost 3 bases; unmatched junction nucleotides: 5. Germline CDR1 SGHRS, CDR2 YFSETQ. The CDR3 spans 14 residues. CDR3 bases: TGCGCCAGCAGCGTGGGACAGGGATTCTACGAGCAGTACTTC. This gives the protein CASSVGQGFYEQYF.

The chain recombines TRBV5-1 with TRBJ2-1; a weak D match, TRBD2 (5 bases). This CDR3 spans 14 amino acids. The ends were cut back, 4 bases at V and 6 bases at J, with 14 bases in the middle. Germline CDR1 is SGHRS and CDR2 is YFSETQ. The CDR3 reads CASSPGVVGNEQFF. The CDR3 DNA sequence: TGCGCCAGCAGCCCCGGGGTAGTCGGCAATGAGCAGTTCTTC.

The J gene is TRBJ2-5, the V gene TRBV6-2 or TRBV6-3; 9 bases agree with TRBD2. The CDR3 is 16 amino acids. From germline, CDR1 is MNHEY and CDR2 SVGEGT. The V and J ends lost 1 base and 4 bases, in that order; junction bases with no gene match: 7. CDR3 DNA sequence: TGTGCCAGCAGTTACTTGCGGGGGGGCCTCAGAGAGACCCAGTACTTC. Protein sequence: CASSYLRGGLRETQYF.

The J gene is TRBJ2-6, the V gene TRBV7-2; no firm D call. The ends were cut back, 5 bases at V and 0 bases at J, with 5 bases in the middle. This CDR3 comprises 14 residues. Germline CDR1 is SGHTA and CDR2 is FQGNSA. For the CDR3, the DNA is TGTGCCAGCAGCCCGGGCTCTGGGGCCAACGTCCTGACTTTC. Translated, it gives CASSPGSGANVLTF.

The J gene is TRBJ1-6, the V gene TRBV7-9, with 7 bases identical to TRBD1. J gave up 8 bases and V 7 bases, and 11 bases lay outside the gene matches. From germline, CDR1 is SEHNR and CDR2 FQNEAQ (reference sequence). The CDR3 loop spans 15 amino acids. The CDR3 DNA reads as TGTGCCAGCAAACGACAGGGAACTAAGGATTCACCCCTCCACTTT. It is translated as CASKRQGTKDSPLHF.

This rearrangement joins TRBV29-1 to TRBJ2-6; the D is unclear. V was shortened by 3 bases and J by 0 bases, with 6 bases between the two germline ends. The CDR3 consists of 14 residues. Per the germline V gene, CDR1 is SQVTM and CDR2 is ANQGSEA. DNA for the CDR3: TGCAGCGTTGATGAGGCCTCTGGGGCCAACGTCCTGACTTTC. Translating gives CSVDEASGANVLTF.

Points on this clone: At one boundary the junction diverges from the germline segment, which might be a read error. The chain couples TRBV6-1 to TRBJ1-5, with a possible D match to TRBD1 (6 bases). CDR3 length equals 14 residues. Germline V gives CDR1 MNHNS, CDR2 SASEGT. The CDR3 nucleotides are TGTGCCACCAGTGAAGGTCAAGGGGGTCAGCCCCAGCATTTT. It codes for CATSEGQGGQPQHF.

The chain has TRBV6-6 and TRBJ2-7; TRBD2 is a possible D gene (5 bases). The V gene lost 5 bases and the J gene lost 0 bases, with 23 bases spanning the gap. In germline, CDR1 is MNHNY, CDR2 SVGAGI (reference sequence). This CDR3 region has 18 residues. The CDR3 sequence is CASSPPYTGSRGSYEQYF. CDR3 coding DNA: TGTGCCAGCAGTCCCCCCTATACCGGGTCCCGGGGCTCCTACGAGCAGTACTTC.

The chain combines TRBV2 with TRBJ1-6, with 7 nucleotides matching TRBD1. CDR3 length equals 16 residues. V shed 4 bases and J 4 bases; nucleotides not matched to a gene: 7. The germline V gene has CDR1 SNHLY and CDR2 FYNNEI. The CDR3 DNA reads as TGTGCCAGCAGTGCCAGGACAGGCGGATATAATTCACCCCTCCACTTT. It encodes CASSARTGGYNSPLHF.

J is TRBJ2-3 and V is TRBV18; 9 bases agree with TRBD1. CDR3 length equals 15 residues. Trimming at V came to 6 bases and at J to 3 bases, leaving 7 bases not matched to a gene. CDR1 is KGHSH and CDR2 is LQKENI in the germline V gene. This CDR3 reads CASSLGGTGTDTQYF. DNA of the CDR3: TGTGCCAGCTCCCTCGGCGGGACAGGGACAGATACGCAGTATTTT.

The rearrangement links TRBV30 to TRBJ1-2, with D uncertain. This CDR3 is built from 12 residues. V lost 2 bases and J 8 bases, leaving 12 bases between the germline ends. Germline V gene lookup returns CDR1 GTSNPN and CDR2 SVGIG (reference sequence). CDR3 in amino acids: CAWSYGWRGYTF. The CDR3 DNA follows: TGTGCCTGGAGTTATGGGTGGAGGGGCTACACCTTC.

The chain joins TRBV19 to TRBJ1-1, with TRBD1 matching 7 bases. J gave up 3 bases and V 10 bases, and 8 bases lay outside the gene matches. The CDR3 is 13 residues long. Germline CDR1 is LNHDA and CDR2 is SQIVND (reference sequence). CDR3 protein: CANRPDRDTEAFF. The CDR3 DNA follows: TGTGCCAATCGACCCGACAGGGACACTGAAGCTTTCTTT.

The CDR3 sequence is CAISQGTTDTQYF. The CDR3 bases are TGTGCCATCAGTCAGGGGACCACAGATACGCAGTATTTT. This rearrangement joins TRBV10-3 to TRBJ2-3, with D tentatively TRBD1 (6 bases). With 5 bases removed from V and 2 bases from J, the gap between germline ends came to 8 bases. CDR1 and CDR2 from the germline V gene are ENHRY and SYGVKD. The CDR3 spans 13 residues.